The present T cell receptor (beta chain) was sequenced within a study of T cell responses to AZD1222 COVID-19 vaccine. This clone was found once. Its antigen remains unidentified. General observations from the study: It should be noted that donors were predominantly white British and more often female, and clonal diversity was possibly underestimated. Baseline seropositives among AZD1222 recipients totaled only 5 to 7.

This CDR3 has 16 residues. Trimming at V came to 6 bases and at J to 11 bases, leaving 14 bases not matched to a gene. Germline CDR1 and CDR2: SNHLY and FYNNEI. TCRdb's copy holds only in-frame clones and misses some; the assay was immunoSEQ multiplex PCR. The sample contains about 220,000 clones, roughly 91% of which appear only once. The TCR originated in an adult in good health. This chain connects TRBV2 to TRBJ2-1, with 12 nucleotides matching TRBD2. The source was peripheral blood, collected on day 0 of MenACWY control vaccination. This CDR3 is CASRILAGGTPGKQFF. DNA of the CDR3: TGTGCCAGCAGGATCCTAGCGGGGGGGACCCCCGGTAAGCAGTTCTTC.